This T cell receptor beta chain comes out of a study of radiation and T cells in renal cell carcinoma. Turning to the study itself: Nephrectomy followed 15 Gy stereotactic body radiation by 4 weeks. Study-wide results and caveats: From baseline, blood top tumor clonotypes peaked at 2 weeks post-radiation.

Generated by immunoSEQ multiplex PCR, the TCRdb table keeps only in-frame clones and is missing some. The table includes more than 95,000 clones, around 80% detected once. Time point of the sample: blood 2 weeks post-SBRT. Treatment denoted: 15 Gy SBRT to primary tumor, nephrectomy 4 weeks later. After SBRT, blood was collected at 2 and 4 weeks, plus baseline. The tumor was a clear cell renal cell carcinoma. As regards this clone: The antigen is not known.

The CDR3 is made up of 11 amino acids. Germline CDR1 reads SEHNR; CDR2 reads FQNEAQ (reference sequence). With 5 bases removed from V and 5 bases from J, the gap between germline ends came to 6 bases. The specimen was blood, collected from a patient whose treatment included radiotherapy and nephrectomy. The TCR originated in a man aged 45-65 years with renal cell carcinoma. The chain has TRBV7-9 and TRBJ2-5; no definite D call. CDR3 protein: CASSPWETQYF. CDR3 DNA: TGTGCCAGCAGCCCATGGGAGACCCAGTACTTC.